This T cell receptor (beta chain) was obtained from a study of identical twins (dated by TCRdb to the mid-2010s). Broadly, across the study: The study deep-sequenced TCR alpha and beta repertoires from monozygotic twins, unrelated adults of various ages and cord blood to test whether fetal clonotypes persist. Replicate twin experiments were performed at different times using different library preparation protocols to rule out contamination. Points the paper makes about the study in general: Zero-insertion analyses could be partly confounded by invariant T cells such as MAIT and iNKT, though diverse VJ usage argued against such confounding for most clonotypes. Out-of-frame TCR alpha sharing in monozygotic twins was systematically underestimated by recombination models, whereas sharing between unrelated individuals was in agreement with the recombination models. Out-of-frame TCR alpha sequences shared between twins showed an excess of low generation-probability sequences compared with coincidental sharing between unrelated individuals. Conclusions relied on cross-sectional statistical analysis, since the same donors could not be followed over many years. Abundant cord blood beta clonotypes had fewer insertions, young adult naive repertoires showed a similar but weaker trend, and memory repertoires showed no such trend. In beta out-of-frame sequences, excess twin sharing was weaker, because having fewer shared sequences lowered the signal-to-noise ratio.

Only healthy Caucasian donors were included. The twin cohort comprised three pairs of female monozygotic twins, all aged roughly 18 to 30 years. Positive isolation kits from Invitrogen were used to isolate CD4+ and CD8+ T cell populations. The CDR3, from cysteine to phenylalanine, totals 14 residues. Only the CDR3 DNA stays, 42 bases, in frame from base 1. A distance of 11 bases separates the germline ends of V and J, which lose 1 base and 5 bases respectively. The CDR1 and CDR2 encoded by the germline V gene (reference sequence) are LGHDT and YNNKEL. Libraries were prepared through 5' RACE. TCRdb records Illumina HiSeq 2000 as the sequencer. Template switching added a universal primer binding site, and the final cDNA carried a unique molecular identifier that allowed TCR cDNA molecules to be counted accurately. First-strand cDNA for TCR alpha and beta chains was synthesized from specific primers in the conserved constant-segment region. To control for contamination, every cDNA library carried two barcodes: a SMART-Mk sample barcode plus Illumina barcodes. TruSeq adapter sequences, together with Illumina sample barcodes, were added in two successive PCR steps. TCR alpha and beta cDNA libraries were sequenced on the Illumina HiSeq platform with custom primers. Per the original workflow: MiGEC processed the raw reads to extract unique molecular identifiers, while MiXCR was used to determine the CDR3 positions. Recombination models were inferred per individual with the repgenHMM and IGoR tools using an EM algorithm. The tcR package in R was used for shared clonotype analysis, with sharing normalized by the product of cloneset sizes. To study raw recombination free of thymic and clonal selection effects, out-of-frame nonproductive sequences were analyzed. The raw public data were reprocessed by TCRdb itself: fastp quality trimming at Q25, MiXCR clonotype calling, in-frame beta chains only. Identical CDR3 proteins give one entry, which carries the most common genes and DNA. In this record, the V and J calls reflect TCRdb's handling and not the investigators' own analysis. Across this sample there are 300,000 to 400,000 distinct CDR3 sequences, with 9% to 15% seen only once. The ten largest account for approximately 7.9% of the sample.

Note on this clonotype: Its antigen is not yet known. Base qualities are not recorded, but no much larger clone differs from it by a single base.

This sample was shared with a second study, whose subject was yellow fever vaccine responses in identical twins. The second study reports: The authors reported that the T cell response to vaccination in identical twins appeared partly convergent and partly personalized. Focusing on identical twins, the study followed the T cell clones that responded to the vaccine, and did so with precision.

Material: CD8+ T cells sorted from blood. This receptor was taken from a woman aged 18-29 years in good health. The rearrangement combines TRBV3-1 with TRBJ1-1; the D gene assignment is ambiguous. The bases read TGTGCCAGCAGCCAAGTATTGAAGGGTACTGAAGCTTTCTTT. Its translation is CASSQVLKGTEAFF.